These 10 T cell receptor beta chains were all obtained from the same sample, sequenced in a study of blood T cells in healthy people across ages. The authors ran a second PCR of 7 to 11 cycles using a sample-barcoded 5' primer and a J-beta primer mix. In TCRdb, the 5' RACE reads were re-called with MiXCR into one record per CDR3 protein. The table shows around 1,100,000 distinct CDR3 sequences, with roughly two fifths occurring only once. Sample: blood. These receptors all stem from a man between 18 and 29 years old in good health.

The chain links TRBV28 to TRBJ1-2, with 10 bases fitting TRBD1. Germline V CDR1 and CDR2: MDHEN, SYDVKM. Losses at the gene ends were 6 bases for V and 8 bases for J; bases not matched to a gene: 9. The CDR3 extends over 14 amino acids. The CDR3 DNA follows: TGTGCCAGCAGCTTGACAGGGGGCCTCTGGGGCTACACCTTC. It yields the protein CASSLTGGLWGYTF.

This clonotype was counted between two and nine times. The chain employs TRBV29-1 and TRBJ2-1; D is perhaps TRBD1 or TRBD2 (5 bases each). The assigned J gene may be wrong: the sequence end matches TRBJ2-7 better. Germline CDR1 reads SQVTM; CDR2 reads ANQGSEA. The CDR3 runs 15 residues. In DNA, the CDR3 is TGCAGCGTTGGATTTGGGGGAAGAATTCGCAATGAGCAGTACTTC. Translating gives CSVGFGGRIRNEQYF.

CDR3 amino acids: CASSSPGGTNTEAFF. CDR3 nucleotides: TGTGCCAGCAGTTCACCAGGGGGCACGAACACTGAAGCTTTCTTT. The chain couples TRBV27 to TRBJ1-1, with 8 bases identical to TRBD1. Germline V gene data show CDR1 as MNHEY and CDR2 as SMNVEV (reference sequence). This CDR3 has 15 residues. Germline trimming cut 4 bases from V and 1 base from J; bases unmatched to any gene: 5.

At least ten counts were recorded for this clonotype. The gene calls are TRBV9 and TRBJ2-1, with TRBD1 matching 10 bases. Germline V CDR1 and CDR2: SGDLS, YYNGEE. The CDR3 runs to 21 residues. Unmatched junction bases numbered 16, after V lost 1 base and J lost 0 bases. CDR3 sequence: CASSVTWDRGNQYSSYNEQFF. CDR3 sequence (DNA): TGTGCCAGCAGCGTAACCTGGGACAGGGGAAATCAATACAGCTCCTACAATGAGCAGTTCTTC.

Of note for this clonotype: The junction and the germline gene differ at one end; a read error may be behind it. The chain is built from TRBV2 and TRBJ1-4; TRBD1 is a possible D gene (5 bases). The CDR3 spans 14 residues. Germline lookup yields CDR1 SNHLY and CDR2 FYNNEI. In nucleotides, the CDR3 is TGTGCCGGCAGTGGCCAGGGTCTTTACGAAAAACTGTTTTTT. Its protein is CAGSGQGLYEKLFF.

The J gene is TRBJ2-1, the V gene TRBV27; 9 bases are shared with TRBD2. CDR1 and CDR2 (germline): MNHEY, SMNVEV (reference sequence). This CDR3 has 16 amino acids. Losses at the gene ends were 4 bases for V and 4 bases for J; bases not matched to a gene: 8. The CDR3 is CASSSLKTSGYNEQFF. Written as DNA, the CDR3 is TGTGCCAGCAGTTCCCTTAAGACTAGCGGATACAATGAGCAGTTCTTC.

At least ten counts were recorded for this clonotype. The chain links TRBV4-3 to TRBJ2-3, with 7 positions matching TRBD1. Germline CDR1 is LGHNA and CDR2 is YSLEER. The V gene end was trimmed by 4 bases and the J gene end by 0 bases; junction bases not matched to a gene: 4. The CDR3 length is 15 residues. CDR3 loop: CASSRRDSSTDTQYF. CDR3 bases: TGCGCCAGCAGCCGTCGGGACAGCAGCACAGATACGCAGTATTTT.

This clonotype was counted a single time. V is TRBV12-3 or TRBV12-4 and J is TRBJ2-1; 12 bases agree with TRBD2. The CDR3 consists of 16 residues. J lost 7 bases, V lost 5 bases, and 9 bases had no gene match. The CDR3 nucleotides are TGTGCCAGCAGTCCCGAGACTAGCGGGGGTAGAAATGAGCAGTTCTTC. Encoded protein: CASSPETSGGRNEQFF.

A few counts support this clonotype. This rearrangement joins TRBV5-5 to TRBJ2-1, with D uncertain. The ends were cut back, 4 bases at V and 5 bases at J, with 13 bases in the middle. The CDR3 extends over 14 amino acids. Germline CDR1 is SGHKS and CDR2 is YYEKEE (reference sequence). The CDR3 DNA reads TGTGCCAGCAGCCCGGGCCCAGATCACAATGAGCAGTTCTTC. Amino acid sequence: CASSPGPDHNEQFF.

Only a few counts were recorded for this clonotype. The CDR3 bases are TGTGCCAGCAGCCTGACAGGTGGGACGATCTATGGCTACACCTTC. Translated: CASSLTGGTIYGYTF. The chain uses TRBV7-9 and TRBJ1-2; maybe TRBD1 (6 bases). Germline V gene lookup returns CDR1 SEHNR and CDR2 FQNEAQ (reference sequence). Between the trimmed V and J ends, which lost 5 bases and 4 bases, there was a span of 17 bases. The CDR3 extends over 15 amino acids.